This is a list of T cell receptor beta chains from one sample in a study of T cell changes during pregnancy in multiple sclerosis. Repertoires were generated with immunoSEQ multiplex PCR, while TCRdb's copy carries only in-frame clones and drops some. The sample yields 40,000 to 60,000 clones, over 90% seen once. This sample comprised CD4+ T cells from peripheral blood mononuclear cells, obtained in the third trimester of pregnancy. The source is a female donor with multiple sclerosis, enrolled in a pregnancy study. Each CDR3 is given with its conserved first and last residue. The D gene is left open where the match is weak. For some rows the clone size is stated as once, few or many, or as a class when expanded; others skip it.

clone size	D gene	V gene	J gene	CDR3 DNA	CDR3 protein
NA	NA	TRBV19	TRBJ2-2	TGTGCCAGTAGTATAGATGTTATAACCGGGGAGCTGTTTTTT	CASSIDVITGELFF
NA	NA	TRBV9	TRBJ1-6	TGTGCCAGCAGCCTAAGACAGTCTAATTCACCCCTCCACTTT	CASSLRQSNSPLHF
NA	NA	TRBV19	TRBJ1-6	TGTGCCACCAGAACAGACCACAGACCTCCCACGCATTCACCCCTCCACTTT	CATRTDHRPPTHSPLHF
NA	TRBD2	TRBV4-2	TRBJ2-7	TGTGCCAGCAGCCAGCTCTCCGGGACTAGCGGGGCCCCCTCCTACGAGCAGTACTTC	CASSQLSGTSGAPSYEQYF
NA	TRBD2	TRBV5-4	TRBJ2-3	TGTGCCAGCAGCTCGGGGGGACTAGCGGGGGCAGATACGCAGTATTTT	CASSSGGLAGADTQYF
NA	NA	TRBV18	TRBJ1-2	TGTGCCAGCTCACCACAAAACAGGGTTGGCTACACCTTC	CASSPQNRVGYTF
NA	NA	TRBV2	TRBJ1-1	TGTGCCAGCAGGGTACAGGGCTTGGTAACTGAAGCTTTCTTT	CASRVQGLVTEAFF
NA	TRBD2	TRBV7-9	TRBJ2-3	TGTGCCAGCAGCTCCCTCACTAGCGGGGGCACAGATACGCAGTATTTT	CASSSLTSGGTDTQYF
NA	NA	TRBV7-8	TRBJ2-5	TGTGCCAGCAGCTTCCAAACAGCAACAGGGTGGTTGGGTCAAGAGACCCAGTACTTC	CASSFQTATGWLGQETQYF
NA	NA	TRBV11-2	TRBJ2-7	TGTGCCAGCGCCGGAGGGGGCGGCTACGAGCAGTACTTC	CASAGGGGYEQYF
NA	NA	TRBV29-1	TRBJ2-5	TGCAGCGTTGCGGGGCAAGAGACCCAGTACTTC	CSVAGQETQYF
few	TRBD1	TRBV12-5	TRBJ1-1	TGTGCTAGTGCTCTAATGGGGCAGGGGGCCGGGGCTTTCTTT	CASALMGQGAGAFF
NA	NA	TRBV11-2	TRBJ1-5	TGTGCCAGCAGCTTAAATACGGATCAGCCCCAGCATTTT	CASSLNTDQPQHF
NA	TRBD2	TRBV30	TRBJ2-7	TGTGCCTGGGGTCTTGGGACGATGATAGCGGGGGACTCTTTAATTCCTCGGGGCGAGCAGTACTTC	CAWGLGTMIAGDSLIPRGEQYF
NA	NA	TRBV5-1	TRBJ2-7	TGCGCCAGCAGCTTGCCGGCAGGGGAAGGGTACGAGCAGTACTTC	CASSLPAGEGYEQYF
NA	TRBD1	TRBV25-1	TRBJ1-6	TGTGCCAGCAGGAAACCTCGGACAGGGAATAATTCACCCCTCCACTTT	CASRKPRTGNNSPLHF
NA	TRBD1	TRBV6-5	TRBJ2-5	TGTGCCAGCAGTCAACCGGGACAGGGCCAAGAGACCCAGTACTTC	CASSQPGQGQETQYF
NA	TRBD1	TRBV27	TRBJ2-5	TGTGCCAGCAGTTCCCCGGGACAGTATCAAGAGACCCAGTACTTC	CASSSPGQYQETQYF
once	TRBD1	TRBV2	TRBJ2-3	TGTGCCAGCAGTGAATTGACAGGGGGAGATACGCAGTATTTT	CASSELTGGDTQYF
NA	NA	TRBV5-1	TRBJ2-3	TGCGCCAGCAGCTTGCAGACTAGCACAGATACGCAGTATTTT	CASSLQTSTDTQYF
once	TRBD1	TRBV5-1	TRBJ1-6	TGCGCCAGCAGCGAGACAGGGCCTGATTCACCCCTCCACTTT	CASSETGPDSPLHF
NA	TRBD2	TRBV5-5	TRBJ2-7	TGTGCCAGCAGCTTGGGCGTCCGGGAGGGGACCTACGAGCAGTACTTC	CASSLGVREGTYEQYF
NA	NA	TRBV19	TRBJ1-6	TGTGCCAGTAGCCGACTAGGAGATTCACCCCTCCACTTT	CASSRLGDSPLHF
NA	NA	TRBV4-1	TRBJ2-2	TGCGCCAGCAGCCAAGATGGGGCGGTCCTGCGGACCGGGGAGCTGTTTTTT	CASSQDGAVLRTGELFF
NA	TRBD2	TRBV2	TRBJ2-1	TGTGCCAGCAGTGCGGCCTCGGGACTAGCGGGGGGGAGCTCCTACAATGAGCAGTTCTTC	CASSAASGLAGGSSYNEQFF
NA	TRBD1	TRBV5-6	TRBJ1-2	TGTGCCAGCAGCATACAGGGGGCTCCTAACTATGGCTACACCTTC	CASSIQGAPNYGYTF
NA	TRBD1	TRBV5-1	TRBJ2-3	TGCGCCAGCAGCTGGGGACAGGTCACAGATACGCAGTATTTT	CASSWGQVTDTQYF